This T cell receptor beta chain was found in a study of T cell responses to AZD1222 COVID-19 vaccine. Study-wide results and caveats: Clonal diversity was possibly underestimated; the donors were predominantly white British and more often female. All repertoire sampling was performed exclusively after the peak T cell response.

The assay was immunoSEQ multiplex PCR, and TCRdb's table has in-frame clones only and misses some. In the table there are more than 90,000 clones, more than 70% of which are singletons. Germline CDR1 reads LNHDA; CDR2 reads SQIVND (reference sequence). CDR3 length: 15 amino acids. V lost 1 base to trimming and J lost 3 bases; unmatched junction nucleotides: 5. This clone occurred once. Antigen: not known. Second doses were pooled across both intervals (about 4 or about 12 weeks). The chain employs TRBV19 and TRBJ2-7; 8 nucleotides match TRBD2. Sample: peripheral blood, taken 28 days after the second AZD1222 dose. The sequence was collected from an adult who received the AZD1222 COVID-19 vaccine. DNA for the CDR3: TGTGCCAGTAGTATAGTTGCGGGAGGTATCTACGAGCAGTACTTC. Translation gives CASSIVAGGIYEQYF.